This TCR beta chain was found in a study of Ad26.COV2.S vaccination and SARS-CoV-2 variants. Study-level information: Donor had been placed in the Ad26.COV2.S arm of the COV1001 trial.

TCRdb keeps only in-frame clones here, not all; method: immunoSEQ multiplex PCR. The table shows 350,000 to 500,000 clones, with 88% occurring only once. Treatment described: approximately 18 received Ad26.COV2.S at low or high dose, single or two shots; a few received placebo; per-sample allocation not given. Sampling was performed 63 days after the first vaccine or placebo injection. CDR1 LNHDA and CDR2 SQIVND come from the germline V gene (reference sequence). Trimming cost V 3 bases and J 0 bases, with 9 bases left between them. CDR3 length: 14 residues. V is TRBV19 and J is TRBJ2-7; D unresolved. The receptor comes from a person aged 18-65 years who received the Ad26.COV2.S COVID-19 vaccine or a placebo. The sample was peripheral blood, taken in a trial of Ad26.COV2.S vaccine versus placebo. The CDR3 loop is CASSIFDTSYEQYF. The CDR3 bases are TGTGCCAGTAGTATCTTCGACACCTCCTACGAGCAGTACTTC. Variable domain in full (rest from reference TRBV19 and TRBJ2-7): DGGITQSPKYLFRKEGQNVTLSCEQNLNHDAMYWYRQDPGQGLRLIYYSQIVNDFQKGDIAEGYSVSREKKESFPLTVTSAQKNPTAFYLCASSIFDTSYEQYFGPGTRLTVT.